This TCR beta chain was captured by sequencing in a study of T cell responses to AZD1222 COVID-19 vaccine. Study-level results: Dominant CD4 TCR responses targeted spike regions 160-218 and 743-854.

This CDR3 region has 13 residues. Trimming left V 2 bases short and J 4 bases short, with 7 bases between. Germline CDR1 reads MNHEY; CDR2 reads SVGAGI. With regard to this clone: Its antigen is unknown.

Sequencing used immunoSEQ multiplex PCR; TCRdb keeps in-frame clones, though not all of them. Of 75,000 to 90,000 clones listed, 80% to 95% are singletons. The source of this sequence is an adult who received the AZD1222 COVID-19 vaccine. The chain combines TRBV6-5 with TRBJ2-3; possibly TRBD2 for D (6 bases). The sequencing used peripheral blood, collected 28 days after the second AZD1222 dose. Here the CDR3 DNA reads TGTGCCAGCAGTTACGGGACTGCAGATACGCAGTATTTT. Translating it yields CASSYGTADTQYF.